The 13 T cell receptor beta chains given below trace back to one sample, sequenced in a study of blood T cell repertoires in COVID-19. TCRdb's table, derived via immunoSEQ multiplex PCR, lists solely in-frame clones and lacks some. The data contain tens of thousands of clones, approximately 90% of them seen just once; the ten biggest clones take up around 3.5%. Sequenced input: peripheral blood. All receptors come from a woman aged 45 to 65 with COVID-19, enrolled during active disease.

CDR3 coding DNA: TGCAGTGCAGTACAAGTTCGTGAGCAGTTCTTC. This gives the protein CSAVQVREQFF. The chain uses TRBV20-1 and TRBJ2-1, with D hard to call. The CDR3 length is 11 residues. Germline loops: CDR1 DFQATT, CDR2 SNEGSKA (reference sequence). Trimming shortened V by 6 bases and J by 9 bases, and 12 bases separated the two germline ends.

This clone was found a few times. The chain links TRBV11-2 to TRBJ2-7; D is unclear. CDR3 length: 13 amino acids. The germline V and J ends were trimmed by 1 base and 0 bases, with 4 bases remaining between them. CDR1 is SGHAT, CDR2 FQNNGV, per germline. CDR3: CASSLGGSYEQYF. In DNA, the CDR3 is TGTGCCAGCAGCTTAGGCGGCTCCTACGAGCAGTACTTC.

The chain couples TRBV6-5 to TRBJ2-7, with a weak D call TRBD2 (6 bases). CDR1 is MNHEY, CDR2 SVGAGI, per germline. This CDR3 contains 13 residues. The V gene lost 7 bases and the J gene lost 1 base, with 11 bases spanning the gap. The CDR3, as DNA: TGTGCCAGCACCCGGACTAAGTCCTACGAGCAGTACTTC. Translating it yields CASTRTKSYEQYF.

This chain uses TRBV6-6 with TRBJ1-1; 9 bases fit TRBD1. With V trimmed by 5 bases and J by 5 bases, 6 bases remained unmatched. CDR3 size: 14 residues. Germline CDR1 and CDR2: MNHNY and SVGAGI (reference sequence). The CDR3 protein is CASSRDRVLTEAFF. DNA for the CDR3: TGTGCCAGCAGTCGGGACAGGGTTTTAACTGAAGCTTTCTTT.

This clone appeared a single time. The J gene is TRBJ2-2, the V gene TRBV28, with 8 bases that match TRBD2. Germline V lookup: CDR1 MDHEN, CDR2 SYDVKM. The CDR3 sequence is 15 residues long. With V trimmed by 6 bases and J by 6 bases, 9 bases remained unmatched. The DNA of the CDR3 is TGTGCCAGCAGACCCGGGACTAGTCGTGCCGGGGAGCTGTTTTTT. It encodes CASRPGTSRAGELFF.

This clone was seen once. The chain combines TRBV28 with TRBJ2-7; TRBD1 aligns across 8 bases. The J segment lost 1 base and the V segment lost 5 bases, leaving 10 bases of the junction unmatched. CDR3 length equals 16 residues. Looked up from germline, CDR1 is MDHEN and CDR2 is SYDVKM. CDR3 in amino acids: CASSPLRGTGSYEQYF. The CDR3 DNA follows: TGTGCCAGCAGTCCTCTCCGAGGGACAGGATCCTACGAGCAGTACTTC.

The V and J genes are TRBV28 and TRBJ2-1; D is perhaps TRBD2 (6 bases). The V and J ends lost 3 bases and 7 bases respectively, with 13 bases between them. The length of the CDR3 is 14 residues. Looked up from germline, CDR1 is MDHEN and CDR2 is SYDVKM. Written as DNA, the CDR3 is TGTGCCAGCAGTTTGGCTAGCAGCGGGAATGAGCAGTTCTTC. Protein: CASSLASSGNEQFF.

The V gene is TRBV5-1, the J gene TRBJ2-2; tentatively, D is TRBD2 (6 bases). There are 17 residues in the CDR3. Between the trimmed V and J ends, which lost 4 bases and 6 bases, there was a span of 22 bases. Germline V gene sequence: CDR1 SGHRS, CDR2 YFSETQ. CDR3 amino acids: CASSPPLPGVASGELFF. The CDR3 nucleotides are TGCGCCAGCAGCCCCCCCTTGCCGGGAGTAGCCTCCGGGGAGCTGTTTTTT.

V and J are TRBV5-4 and TRBJ2-3, with 9 nucleotides matching TRBD2. CDR3 length: 17 amino acids. Looked up from germline, CDR1 is SGHNT and CDR2 is YYREEE (reference sequence). Germline trimming cut 0 bases from V and 6 bases from J; bases unmatched to any gene: 11. CDR3 bases: TGTGCCAGCAGCTTGGCTGTAGCGGGAGATGGTATGGATACGCAGTATTTT. It specifies CASSLAVAGDGMDTQYF. Full variable domain (remainder filled in from reference TRBV5-4 and TRBJ2-3): ETGVTQSPTHLIKTRGQQVTLRCSSQSGHNTVSWYQQALGQGPQFIFQYYREEENGRGNFPPRFSGLQFPNYSSELNVNALELDDSALYLCASSLAVAGDGMDTQYFGPGTRLTVL.

The V call is TRBV14, the J call TRBJ1-4; D unclear. The CDR3 consists of 14 residues. V lost 0 bases, J lost 8 bases, and 10 bases lay in between. Germline V gene data show CDR1 as SGHDN and CDR2 as FVKESK. CDR3 loop: CASSQDKAGEKLFF. The CDR3 coding sequence is TGTGCCAGCAGCCAAGATAAGGCCGGGGAAAAACTGTTTTTT.

The chain joins TRBV3-1 (or the pseudogene TRBV3-2) to TRBJ2-5; D perhaps matches TRBD2 (6 bases). CDR1 and CDR2 from the germline V gene are LGHDT and YNNKEL (reference sequence). V lost 10 bases and J 5 bases, leaving 23 bases between the germline ends. The CDR3 has 15 residues. CDR3 nucleotide sequence: TGTGCCATCGGGAGCCGAGGGCCTTTCGGGGAGACCCAGTACTTC. Its translation: CAIGSRGPFGETQYF.

This rearrangement joins TRBV18 to TRBJ2-7; 14 bases line up with TRBD2. The germline CDR1 and CDR2 sequences are KGHSH and LQKENI. Germline trimming cut 4 bases from V and 3 bases from J; bases unmatched to any gene: 5. This CDR3 has 16 residues. The CDR3 bases are TGTGCCAGCTCACTGGGGACTAGCGGGAGCTTCTACGAGCAGTACTTC. Translation gives CASSLGTSGSFYEQYF.

The V and J genes are TRBV28 and TRBJ2-7; D is possibly TRBD1 (5 bases). Germline CDR1 and CDR2: MDHEN and SYDVKM. Trimming shortened V by 6 bases and J by 6 bases, and 27 bases separated the two germline ends. This CDR3 region has 17 residues. The CDR3 is CASSRRFWGAGSSEQYF. CDR3 DNA: TGTGCCAGCAGCCGTCGCTTCTGGGGCGCAGGATCCAGCGAGCAGTACTTC. The whole variable domain, filled in from reference TRBV28 and TRBJ2-7, reads DVKVTQSSRYLVKRTGEKVFLECVQDMDHENMFWYRQDPGLGLRLIYFSYDVKMKEKGDIPEGYSVSREKKERFSLILESASTNQTSMYLCASSRRFWGAGSSEQYFGPGTRLTVT.